Presented here are 28 T cell receptor beta chains from one specimen sequenced in a study of T cells in Graves' hyperthyroidism and ophthalmopathy. The source material, RNA transcripts, was used to amplify TCR beta CDR3 regions. Initially, a first-round RT-PCR of the TCR CDR3 employed the HTBI primer set. TCRdb ran MiXCR on the multiplex PCR reads and lists one entry per CDR3 protein. The repertoire holds about 560,000 distinct CDR3 sequences, around 15% seen once, with about 14% in the top ten. The sample taken for sequencing was blood. The source of these receptors is a woman aged 35 to 49 with Graves' hyperthyroidism.

This clonotype was recorded many times. The gene calls are TRBV28 and TRBJ1-2; D is unclear. Germline assignment: CDR1 MDHEN and CDR2 SYDVKM. The CDR3 is 13 amino acids. V was pared by 8 bases and J by 5 bases, with 15 bases between. The CDR3 reads CASAPPGEYGYTF. CDR3 DNA: TGTGCCAGCGCCCCTCCGGGCGAATATGGCTACACCTTC.

Ten or more counts support this clonotype. The chain's CDR3 is CAKIQRDTEAFF. The CDR3 DNA follows: TGTGCCAAGATACAAAGGGACACTGAAGCTTTCTTT. The chain recombines TRBV27 with TRBJ1-1; no reliable D call. The germline V gene has CDR1 MNHEY and CDR2 SMNVEV (reference sequence). The CDR3 has 12 amino acids. V was shortened by 10 bases and J by 3 bases, with 12 bases between the two germline ends.

In its sample, this clonotype was seen many times. The gene calls are TRBV3-1 and TRBJ1-1, with a possible D match to TRBD1 (5 bases). V gave up 3 bases and J gave up 4 bases, with 9 bases separating them. Germline assignment: CDR1 LGHDT and CDR2 YNNKEL (reference sequence). This CDR3 region has 13 residues. The CDR3 coding sequence is TGTGCCAGCAGCCAGGGGGGGACCACTGAAGCTTTCTTT. Protein sequence: CASSQGGTTEAFF.

This clonotype has at least ten counts. V gene TRBV6-1 combines with J gene TRBJ1-1; TRBD1 is a possible D gene (6 bases). Trimming took 2 bases from V and 0 from J, leaving 16 bases between them. The germline V gene has CDR1 MNHNS and CDR2 SASEGT. The length of the CDR3 is 17 residues. CDR3 nucleotides: TGTGCCAGCAGTGAAAATGCAGGGGCCATCGTGAACACTGAAGCTTTCTTT. The encoded protein is CASSENAGAIVNTEAFF.

The chain couples TRBV7-9 to TRBJ2-3; 10 bases agree with TRBD2. The CDR3 extends over 14 amino acids. J lost 3 bases, V lost 11 bases, and 8 bases had no gene match. CDR1 SEHNR and CDR2 FQNEAQ come from the germline V gene (reference sequence). Here the CDR3 reads CAGLAGDGTDTQYF. The CDR3 DNA reads as TGTGCCGGGCTAGCGGGAGATGGAACAGATACGCAGTATTTT. Using reference TRBV7-9 and TRBJ2-3 for the parts outside the CDR3, the full variable domain is DTGVSQNPRHKITKRGQNVTFRCDPISEHNRLYWYRQTLGQGPEFLTYFQNEAQLEKSRLLSDRFSAERPKGSFSTLEIQRTEQGDSAMYLCAGLAGDGTDTQYFGPGTRLTVL.

This clonotype appeared many times. V is TRBV20-1 and J is TRBJ2-5, with a tentative D call TRBD1 (6 bases). Trimming removed 2 bases from V and 3 bases from J, with 13 bases in between. Germline values: CDR1 DFQATT, CDR2 SNEGSKA (reference sequence). The CDR3 runs to 14 residues. The CDR3 nucleotides read TGCAGTGCTAGACGTCAGGGGTCAAAAGAGACCCAGTACTTC. It yields the protein CSARRQGSKETQYF.

This clonotype was picked up a small number of times. A much larger clone is a single base away; this may be a read error. The rearrangement links TRBV6-1 to TRBJ1-2, with 7 nucleotides matching TRBD1. The J segment lost 1 base and the V segment lost 6 bases, leaving 2 bases of the junction unmatched. CDR1 and CDR2 from the germline V gene are MNHNS and SASEGT. This CDR3 comprises 13 residues. The CDR3 is CASRRDSNYGYTF. The CDR3 coding sequence is TGTGCCAGCAGGAGGGACAGTAACTATGGCTACACCTTC.

In this sample, this clonotype turned up a few times. CDR3 DNA sequence: TGTGCCAGCAGTTTAGCGGGAGGGCCGGGTGACGAGCAGTACTTC. Residues: CASSLAGGPGDEQYF. This chain uses TRBV28 with TRBJ2-7, with 9 bases lining up with TRBD2. This CDR3 comprises 15 residues. V trimming: 2 bases; J trimming: 5 bases; junction bases outside the gene matches: 7. Per the germline V gene, CDR1 is MDHEN and CDR2 is SYDVKM. The full variable domain, with the rest looked up from reference TRBV28 and TRBJ2-7, is DVKVTQSSRYLVKRTGEKVFLECVQDMDHENMFWYRQDPGLGLRLIYFSYDVKMKEKGDIPEGYSVSREKKERFSLILESASTNQTSMYLCASSLAGGPGDEQYFGPGTRLTVT.

This clonotype occurred many times. J is TRBJ1-4 and V is TRBV7-2; TRBD1 aligns across 7 bases. Trimming removed 4 bases from V and 4 bases from J; junction bases left unmatched: 12. The germline gives CDR1 SGHTA, CDR2 FQGNSA. This CDR3 region has 17 residues. The DNA for the CDR3 is TGTGCCAGCAGCTATCGGGTGGTGACAGGGAATAATGAAAAACTGTTTTTT. This translates into CASSYRVVTGNNEKLFF.

This clonotype was recorded at least ten times. The chain carries TRBV20-1 and TRBJ1-6; TRBD1 matches at 10 bases. The germline CDR1 and CDR2 sequences are DFQATT and SNEGSKA (reference sequence). The V gene end was trimmed by 2 bases and the J gene end by 10 bases; junction bases not matched to a gene: 8. CDR3 length: 15 residues. The CDR3 spells CSARPSDRGASPLHF. DNA for the CDR3: TGCAGTGCTAGACCTTCGGACAGGGGGGCCTCACCCCTCCACTTT.

This clonotype was recorded at least ten times. The chain combines TRBV12-3 or TRBV12-4 with TRBJ1-3; D not certain. The CDR3 loop spans 11 amino acids. Trimming pared 6 bases from V and 3 bases from J, leaving 3 bases between. CDR3: CASRIGNTIYF. Written as DNA, the CDR3 is TGTGCCAGCAGGATTGGAAACACCATATATTTT.

The table lists this clonotype with many counts. The chain employs TRBV20-1 and TRBJ2-3; 9 positions agree with TRBD2. Germline V gene data show CDR1 as DFQATT and CDR2 as SNEGSKA (reference sequence). V shed 3 bases, J shed 1 base, and the junction held 14 bases outside the gene matches. This CDR3 spans 18 amino acids. In DNA form, the CDR3 reads TGCAGTGCTAGCGCTAGCGGGATTTACGGTTTGGGCACAGATACGCAGTATTTT. It yields the protein CSASASGIYGLGTDTQYF.

Ten or more counts support this clonotype. The chain is built from TRBV28 and TRBJ2-7; 9 positions agree with TRBD1. V lost 6 bases and J lost 4; bases outside the gene matches: 7. Germline V gene sequence: CDR1 MDHEN, CDR2 SYDVKM. The CDR3 runs to 14 residues. The CDR3 DNA sequence: TGTGCCAGCAGAAAGACAGGGGGGGTGTACGAGCAGTACTTC. Translation: CASRKTGGVYEQYF.

With regard to this clonotype: This may be a read error: a much more frequent sequence differs by one nucleotide. The rearrangement links TRBV15 to TRBJ1-1; D gene uncertain. Germline CDR1 is LNHNV and CDR2 is YYDKDF (reference sequence). The CDR3 contains 16 residues. The ends were cut back, 4 bases at V and 4 bases at J, with 19 bases in the middle. CDR3 loop: CATSTPLGGRSTEAFF. The CDR3 DNA reads TGTGCCACCAGCACTCCCCTGGGTGGTAGGAGCACTGAAGCTTTCTTT.

This clonotype was detected many times. This chain connects TRBV2 to TRBJ2-5, with 10 positions matching TRBD2. Germline CDR1 is SNHLY and CDR2 is FYNNEI. J gave up 5 bases and V 7 bases, and 13 bases lay outside the gene matches. This CDR3 contains 16 residues. The CDR3 DNA sequence: TGTGCCAGCAAATTGGGAGCGGGAGGGCCCCGGGAGACCCAGTACTTC. Its translation is CASKLGAGGPRETQYF.

This clonotype was found many times. The chain is built from TRBV3-1 and TRBJ2-7; D remains ambiguous. The V and J ends lost 2 bases and 4 bases respectively, with 6 bases between them. This CDR3 has 12 residues. In germline, CDR1 is LGHDT, CDR2 YNNKEL (reference sequence). The CDR3 nucleotides read TGTGCCAGCAGCCAAACCGAGTACGAGCAGTACTTC. This codes for CASSQTEYEQYF.

This clonotype has just a few counts. The V call is TRBV29-1, the J call TRBJ1-2, with unresolved D. The CDR3 is 10 residues long. CDR1 and CDR2 from the germline V gene are SQVTM and ANQGSEA. The ends were cut back, 5 bases at V and 8 bases at J, with 9 bases in the middle. The CDR3 sequence: CSVLGAGYTF. In DNA, the CDR3 is TGCAGCGTTCTAGGTGCGGGCTACACCTTC.

The rearrangement joins TRBV9 to TRBJ2-1, with 12 bases matching TRBD2. There are 15 residues in the CDR3. Trimming cost V 3 bases and J 7 bases; bases outside gene matches: 5. CDR1 SGDLS and CDR2 YYNGEE come from the germline V gene. The CDR3 DNA is TGTGCCAGCAGCGACCGGACTAGCGGGGCTAATGAGCAGTTCTTC. As protein: CASSDRTSGANEQFF. The entire variable domain, with the rest obtained from reference TRBV9 and TRBJ2-1, is as follows: DSGVTQTPKHLITATGQRVTLRCSPRSGDLSVYWYQQSLDQGLQFLIQYYNGEERAKGNILERFSAQQFPDLHSELNLSSLELGDSALYFCASSDRTSGANEQFFGPGTRLTVL.

The rearrangement links TRBV29-1 to TRBJ2-5, with a tentative D call TRBD2 (5 bases). The CDR3 length is 12 residues. Trimming stripped 8 bases from V and 2 bases from J, with 12 bases between. Germline V lookup: CDR1 SQVTM, CDR2 ANQGSEA. CDR3 residues: CSSHTGQETQYF. The CDR3, as DNA: TGCAGCTCCCACACGGGGCAAGAGACCCAGTACTTC.

This clonotype came up many times. The rearrangement joins TRBV3-1 to TRBJ1-2; TRBD1 matches at 8 bases. V was clipped by 4 bases and J by 7 bases; unmatched bases: 11. This CDR3 has 15 amino acids. Germline loops: CDR1 LGHDT, CDR2 YNNKEL (reference sequence). The CDR3 region has the DNA TGTGCCAGCAGCCGAAAGGACAGGGTGGTCTCTGGCTACACCTTC. Translation gives CASSRKDRVVSGYTF.

This clonotype has ten or more counts. The genes are TRBV28 and TRBJ1-5; no reliable D call. CDR1 and CDR2 from the germline V gene are MDHEN and SYDVKM. Trimming left V 3 bases short and J 2 bases short, with 8 bases between. This CDR3 has 14 residues. The CDR3 DNA reads as TGTGCCAGCAGTTTTCGGTCCGGCAATCAGCCCCAGCATTTT. Translated: CASSFRSGNQPQHF.

This clonotype was counted between two and nine times. The chain is built from TRBV29-1 and TRBJ1-4, with 7 bases lining up with TRBD1. V was pared by 4 bases and J by 4 bases, with 3 bases of the junction left unmatched. The CDR3 loop spans 13 amino acids. In germline, CDR1 is SQVTM, CDR2 ANQGSEA. CDR3 residues: CSVAGTVNEKLFF. The DNA of the CDR3 is TGCAGCGTTGCCGGGACAGTTAATGAAAAACTGTTTTTT.

This clonotype occurred many times. The chain links TRBV7-2 to TRBJ2-7; 7 bases are a match to TRBD2. Germline V gene data show CDR1 as SGHTA and CDR2 as FQGNSA. The CDR3 is 14 amino acids. V shed 3 bases, J shed 10 bases, and the junction held 12 bases outside the gene matches. Here the CDR3 reads CASSLGLAVKEQYF. For the CDR3, the DNA is TGTGCCAGCAGCTTGGGGCTAGCGGTGAAGGAACAGTACTTC.

This clonotype was detected many times. CDR3 nucleotide sequence: TGTGCCAGCAGCCTGGGGGAAACTGGAAACACCATATATTTT. It encodes CASSLGETGNTIYF. The V and J genes are TRBV3-1 and TRBJ1-3, with TRBD1 as a possible D gene (5 bases). V lost 4 bases and J lost 2, with 9 bases in between. Per germline, CDR1 LGHDT and CDR2 YNNKEL (reference sequence). The CDR3 is 14 residues long.

This clonotype was picked up a small number of times. The rearrangement uses TRBV10-3 and TRBJ2-1; 11 nucleotides line up with TRBD2. The CDR3 covers 14 residues. Germline values: CDR1 ENHRY, CDR2 SYGVKD. V dropped 3 bases and J dropped 9; count of bases not matched to a gene: 4. The CDR3 reads CAISELAGDVEQFF. The CDR3 DNA is TGTGCCATCAGTGAACTAGCGGGAGATGTTGAGCAGTTCTTC.

The chain uses TRBV10-3 and TRBJ2-1; D not resolved. The CDR3 length is 13 residues. V gave up 0 bases and J gave up 5 bases, with 5 bases separating them. Germline lookup yields CDR1 ENHRY and CDR2 SYGVKD. CDR3 DNA: TGTGCCATCAGTGAGTCTAACAACAATGAGCAGTTCTTC. Translated, it gives CAISESNNNEQFF.

In its sample, this clonotype was seen a few times. The rearrangement links TRBV30 to TRBJ2-7; no clear D. Germline-derived CDR1 and CDR2 are GTSNPN and SVGIG (reference sequence). The length of the CDR3 is 15 residues. The V gene lost 0 bases and the J gene lost 0 bases, with 12 bases spanning the gap. The CDR3 DNA reads as TGTGCCTGGAGTGTCTGGGGTCTGAGCTCCTACGAGCAGTACTTC. Translating gives CAWSVWGLSSYEQYF.

The CDR3, as DNA: TGTGCCAGCAGCTCGGGACGGGAGATGAGGGATGAGCAGTTCTTC. This translates into CASSSGREMRDEQFF. V usage is TRBV7-9 and J usage is TRBJ2-1, with a tentative D call TRBD2 (6 bases). This CDR3 region has 15 residues. Germline-derived CDR1 and CDR2 are SEHNR and FQNEAQ (reference sequence). Trimming removed 4 bases at V and 8 bases at J, with 18 bases between.